This entry concerns a single TCR beta chain. Its antigen is not yet known. Base qualities are not recorded, but no much larger clone differs from it by a single base. The data originate from a study of blood T cell repertoires in COVID-19 (dated by TCRdb to 2018 to 2021). Looking at the study overall: Samples covering the acute and convalescent phases of COVID-19 were provided by collaborators in the United States, Italy and Spain. The material from the prospective study consisted of cDNA or gDNA derived from T cells, B-cell-depleted T cells, or PBMCs. Samples were obtained from the ongoing ImmuneRACE study (first 160 participants) and from roughly 1,300 subjects provided by 6 global collaborators. Deeply sampled blood TCRbeta repertoires from subjects exposed to, actively infected with, or recovered from COVID-19 were included in the dataset. A freely available public database, intended as a resource for researchers studying the immune response to SARS-CoV-2, is where the repertoires were released. HLA class I and class II types, where available, came from metadata supplied by the sample provider rather than from assay-based typing. Sample metadata almost always included a de-identified subject ID, COVID-19 status, age in years and sex.

Spanning cysteine to phenylalanine, the CDR3 consists of 13 amino acids. The read is trimmed to its CDR3 DNA, 39 bases read in frame from base 1. Cut back by 1 base and 7 bases, the V and J ends lie 9 bases apart. CDR1 is given as SGHNT and CDR2 as YYREEE, both from the germline V gene (reference sequence). The immunoSEQ Assay, a bias-controlled multiplex PCR, was used to amplify TCRbeta CDR3 regions from genomic DNA. Per the source publication's procedure: Nucleated cell counts per sample were estimated from amplification of reference gene primers within the assay. Sequence reads were collapsed and filtered to measure the absolute abundance of every unique TCRbeta CDR3 rearrangement. Productive Simpson clonality was computed per sample as the square root of Simpson's diversity index over productive rearrangements. As stored in TCRdb, this immuneACCESS dataset retains in-frame rearrangements with V and J assigned. A fraction of the clones does not appear; measured against another copy, unresolved V genes explain less than half of the discrepancy, and the remainder lacks a known reason. That table furnishes V, J and clone size, whereas the DNA furnished D and trimming. Here the sample has about 180,000 clones; about 90% occur a single time. Clones ranked in the top ten supply roughly 2.6% of the sample.

Paper-wide results and their limitations: The quantity of clinical and demographic metadata differed by source and by participant and was supplied without curation.

The collaborating institutions used their own protocols to collect whole blood in K2EDTA tubes. For TCRbeta analysis, collaborator samples were shipped as frozen whole blood, as isolated PBMCs, or as DNA extracted from either sample type. Rearrangement joined TRBV5-4 to TRBJ2-1, with no reliable assignment of the D segment. The sequence was obtained from a man in his forties or fifties with active or convalescent COVID-19. Source material: peripheral blood. The CDR3 region reads CASSLLVRNEQFF. The sequenced DNA is TGTGCCAGCAGCTTGTTGGTTCGGAATGAGCAGTTCTTC. The entire variable domain, with the stretches around the CDR3 drawn from the reference TRBV5-4 and TRBJ2-1 proteins, is ETGVTQSPTHLIKTRGQQVTLRCSSQSGHNTVSWYQQALGQGPQFIFQYYREEENGRGNFPPRFSGLQFPNYSSELNVNALELDDSALYLCASSLLVRNEQFFGPGTRLTVL.